These T cell receptor beta chains were read from a single sample in a study of shared clonotypes between healthy human individuals. Generated by immunoSEQ multiplex PCR, the TCRdb table keeps only in-frame clones and is missing some. The data contain under 850,000 clones, roughly 72% of them singletons. The material sequenced was memory CD4+ T cells sorted from blood. The receptor source for this set is a woman in her 30s in good health. The CDR3 runs from the conserved cysteine through the conserved F or W. Fields, in order: V gene, D gene, J gene, clone size, CDR3 length, CDR3 protein, CDR3 DNA. D genes are given only for firm matches. Not all rows give a size; the values are once, few, many and, for expanded clones, a class.

TRBV15	TRBD2	TRBJ2-2	.	14	CATSRGDYAGELFF	TGTGCCACCAGCAGAGGGGACTATGCCGGGGAGCTGTTTTTT
TRBV18	.	TRBJ1-3	.	17	CASSPVGVGTSGNTIYF	TGTGCCAGCTCACCGGTAGGGGTGGGCACCTCTGGAAACACCATATATTTT
TRBV5-6	.	TRBJ2-3	.	13	CASSSPSTDTQYF	TGTGCCAGCAGCAGCCCTAGCACAGATACGCAGTATTTT
TRBV6-5	.	TRBJ1-1	.	14	CASRSYRVNTEAFF	TGTGCCAGCAGGTCTTACCGGGTGAACACTGAAGCTTTCTTT
TRBV7-3	.	TRBJ1-5	.	13	CASSPGPDQPQHF	TGTGCCAGCAGCCCCGGTCCCGATCAGCCCCAGCATTTT
TRBV18	.	TRBJ2-3	.	14	CASSRELGADTQYF	TGTGCCAGCTCACGGGAGCTCGGGGCAGATACGCAGTATTTT
TRBV2	TRBD2	TRBJ2-7	.	18	CALRREESPGLSLYEQYF	TGTGCCTTGCGGAGGGAGGAAAGTCCGGGACTATCACTCTACGAGCAGTACTTC
TRBV11-2	.	TRBJ1-1	.	13	CASSHRSNTEAFF	TGTGCCAGCAGCCACAGGAGTAACACTGAAGCTTTCTTT
TRBV5-1	.	TRBJ2-3	few	13	CASSLVGADTQYF	TGCGCCAGCAGCTTGGTGGGGGCAGATACGCAGTATTTT
TRBV6-1	.	TRBJ2-7	few	14	CASRALTDPYEQYF	TGTGCCAGCAGAGCCCTGACGGATCCCTACGAGCAGTACTTC
TRBV4-1	.	TRBJ2-7	.	14	CASRKGQSSYEQYF	TGCGCCAGCAGAAAAGGACAAAGCTCCTACGAGCAGTACTTC
TRBV7-9	.	TRBJ2-2	.	17	CASSLDIAAGQAGELFF	TGTGCCAGCAGCTTAGATATTGCGGCAGGGCAGGCCGGGGAGCTGTTTTTT
TRBV5-1	.	TRBJ2-2	.	15	CASSGRSGNTGELFF	TGCGCCAGCAGCGGGCGTAGCGGGAACACCGGGGAGCTGTTTTTT
TRBV5-1	TRBD1	TRBJ2-1	.	16	CASSRNRGTSYNEQFF	TGCGCCAGCAGCAGAAACAGGGGTACGTCCTACAATGAGCAGTTCTTC
TRBV27	.	TRBJ2-7	once	13	CASSLGREDEQYF	TGTGCCAGCAGTTTAGGCAGAGAAGACGAGCAGTACTTC
TRBV5-1	.	TRBJ2-3	.	11	CASSMTDTQYF	TGCGCCAGCAGCATGACAGATACGCAGTATTTT
TRBV10-3	TRBD1	TRBJ2-5	.	13	CAIRGQGEETQYF	TGTGCCATCAGGGGGCAGGGGGAAGAGACCCAGTACTTC
TRBV28	.	TRBJ1-2	.	17	CASSLIGDTGIRDGYTF	TGTGCCAGCAGTTTAATAGGGGACACAGGGATACGGGATGGCTACACCTTC
TRBV7-9	.	TRBJ1-5	.	13	CASSLVENQPQHF	TGTGCCAGCAGCTTAGTGGAGAATCAGCCCCAGCATTTT
TRBV5-4	.	TRBJ2-2	few	15	CASTRSAAGTGELFF	TGTGCCAGCACCCGCTCGGCCGCGGGTACCGGGGAGCTGTTTTTT
TRBV2	.	TRBJ2-1	few	14	CASSGPLSYNEQFF	TGTGCCAGCAGCGGTCCTCTGTCCTACAATGAGCAGTTCTTC
TRBV5-1	TRBD2	TRBJ2-1	.	17	CASSLTTASGRRNEQFF	TGCGCCAGCAGCCTCACAACGGCTAGCGGGAGAAGGAATGAGCAGTTCTTC
TRBV2	TRBD2	TRBJ2-2	.	15	CASRRTSGSAGELFF	TGTGCCAGCAGGCGGACTAGCGGGAGCGCCGGGGAGCTGTTTTTT
TRBV18	TRBD2	TRBJ2-7	few	16	CASSPDGTSGLGEQYF	TGTGCCAGCTCCCCGGACGGGACTAGCGGGTTAGGCGAGCAGTACTTC
TRBV2	TRBD2	TRBJ2-2	.	15	CASSEEAGVGGELFF	TGTGCCAGCAGTGAAGAAGCGGGAGTGGGCGGGGAGCTGTTTTTT
TRBV27	.	TRBJ2-3	once	15	CASSLSRSETDTQYF	TGTGCCAGCAGTTTATCGCGGAGTGAAACAGATACGCAGTATTTT
TRBV4-1	TRBD1	TRBJ2-5	.	14	CASSHSDRKETQYF	TGCGCCAGCAGCCACTCGGACAGGAAAGAGACCCAGTACTTC
TRBV6-1	.	TRBJ1-3	.	16	CASSGRTVYRGNTIYF	TGTGCCAGCAGTGGCCGGACAGTTTATCGTGGAAACACCATATATTTT
TRBV5-4	.	TRBJ2-5	.	13	CASSTRGQETQYF	TGTGCCAGCAGTACCCGGGGTCAAGAGACCCAGTACTTC